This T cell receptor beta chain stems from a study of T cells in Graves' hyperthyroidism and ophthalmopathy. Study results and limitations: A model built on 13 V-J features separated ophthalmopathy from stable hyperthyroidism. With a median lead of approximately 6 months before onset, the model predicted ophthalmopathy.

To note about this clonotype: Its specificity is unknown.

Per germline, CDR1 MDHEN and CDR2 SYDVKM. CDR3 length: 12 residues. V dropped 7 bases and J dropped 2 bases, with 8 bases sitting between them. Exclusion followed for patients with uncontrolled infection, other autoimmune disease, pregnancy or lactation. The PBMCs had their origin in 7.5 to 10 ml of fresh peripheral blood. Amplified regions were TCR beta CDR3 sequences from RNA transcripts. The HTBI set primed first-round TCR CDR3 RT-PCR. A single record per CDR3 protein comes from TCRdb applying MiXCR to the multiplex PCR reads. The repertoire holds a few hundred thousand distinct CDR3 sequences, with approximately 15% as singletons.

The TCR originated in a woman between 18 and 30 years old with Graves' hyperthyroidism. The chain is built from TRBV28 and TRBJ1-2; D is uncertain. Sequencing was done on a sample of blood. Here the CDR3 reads CASTGKNYGYTF. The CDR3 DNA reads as TGTGCCAGCACGGGGAAAAACTATGGCTACACCTTC.